A single sample gave rise to the 7 T cell receptor beta chains below, sequenced in a study of CD8 T cells in ankylosing spondylitis. TCRdb re-analysed the 5' RACE reads in MiXCR, keeping a single row per CDR3 protein. The sample carries 150,000 to 200,000 distinct CDR3 sequences, around a tenth recorded once. Specimen: blood, either unsorted or a sorted T cell fraction (not recorded which). The source of these receptors is a male donor with ankylosing spondylitis or in good health (not recorded which).

This clonotype came up many times. The chain links TRBV24-1 to TRBJ2-1; tentative D call: TRBD1 (5 bases). The CDR3 has 14 amino acids. Germline V lookup: CDR1 KGHDR, CDR2 SFDVKD. V dropped 5 bases and J dropped 0 bases, with 7 bases sitting between them. CDR3 amino acids: CATSGQPSYNEQFF. DNA of the CDR3: TGTGCCACCAGTGGACAGCCCTCCTACAATGAGCAGTTCTTC.

Turning to this clonotype: A single base separates this from a much larger clone, so it may be a read error. The chain is built from TRBV5-1 and TRBJ2-1; D unclear. Germline loops: CDR1 SGHRS, CDR2 YFSETQ. Trimming removed 1 base from V and 5 bases from J, with 7 bases in between. The CDR3 is 13 residues long. CDR3 in DNA: TGCGCCAGCAGCTTGAACACCCACAATGAGCAGTTCTTC. Residues: CASSLNTHNEQFF.

J is TRBJ1-4 and V is TRBV4-3; D may be TRBD1 (6 bases). The CDR3 has 16 residues. CDR1 and CDR2 from the germline V gene are LGHNA and YSLEER. V was trimmed by 1 base and J by 4 bases, leaving 13 bases between them. The CDR3 loop reads CASSQGDTGHNEKLFF. The CDR3 coding sequence is TGCGCCAGCAGCCAAGGGGACACAGGACATAATGAAAAACTGTTTTTT.

This clonotype was counted ten times or more. This chain joins TRBV5-1 and TRBJ2-5; D is possibly TRBD1 (7 bases). Germline V gene sequence: CDR1 SGHRS, CDR2 YFSETQ. With 7 bases removed from V and 5 bases from J, the gap between germline ends came to 18 bases. This CDR3 is 14 amino acids long. CDR3 sequence reads: CASAPQGGQETQYF. CDR3 bases: TGCGCCAGCGCACCGCAGGGGGGACAGGAGACCCAGTACTTC.

This clonotype showed up many times. The rearrangement uses TRBV5-5 and TRBJ2-5; 12 bases map to TRBD1. This CDR3 contains 14 residues. Unmatched junction bases numbered 3, after V lost 4 bases and J lost 5 bases. Per germline, CDR1 SGHKS and CDR2 YYEKEE (reference sequence). CDR3 in amino acids: CASSVGTGGETQYF. As DNA, the CDR3 is TGTGCCAGCAGCGTCGGGACAGGGGGCGAGACCCAGTACTTC.

This clonotype was found a few times. The rearrangement joins TRBV4-1 to TRBJ2-7; 8 bases fit TRBD2. CDR1 is MGHRA and CDR2 is YSYEKL in the germline V gene. V shed 1 base and J 2 bases; nucleotides not matched to a gene: 10. The CDR3 contains 17 residues. CDR3 loop: CASSQASGSPSTYEQYF. The CDR3 nucleotides read TGCGCCAGCAGCCAAGCGAGCGGGAGTCCCTCTACCTACGAGCAGTACTTC.

Many counts were recorded for this clonotype. The V gene is TRBV20-1, the J gene TRBJ2-5; TRBD2 is a possible D gene (6 bases). The V gene lost 4 bases and the J gene lost 5 bases, with 20 bases spanning the gap. The CDR3 runs to 15 residues. CDR1 and CDR2 from the germline V gene are DFQATT and SNEGSKA (reference sequence). The CDR3 region has the DNA TGCAGTGCTACCCTCCCCCGGCTGGGAGGTGAGACCCAGTACTTC. This codes for CSATLPRLGGETQYF.